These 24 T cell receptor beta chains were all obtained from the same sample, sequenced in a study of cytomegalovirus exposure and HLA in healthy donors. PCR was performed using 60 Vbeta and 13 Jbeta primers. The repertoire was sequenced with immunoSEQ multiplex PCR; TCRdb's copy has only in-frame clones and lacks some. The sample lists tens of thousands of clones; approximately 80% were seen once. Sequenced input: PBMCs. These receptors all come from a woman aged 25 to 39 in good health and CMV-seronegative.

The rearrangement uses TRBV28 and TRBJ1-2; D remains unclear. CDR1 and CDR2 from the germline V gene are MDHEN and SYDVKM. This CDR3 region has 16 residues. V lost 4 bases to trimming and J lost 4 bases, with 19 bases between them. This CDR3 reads CASSSPGRGPGYGYTF. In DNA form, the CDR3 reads TGTGCCAGCAGTTCCCCCGGTCGAGGGCCGGGCTATGGCTACACCTTC.

The CDR3 DNA follows: TGTGCCAGCAGCTTAGCGGACAGGGTAGGGAGGACCTTC. Its translation: CASSLADRVGRTF. The chain joins TRBV7-2 to TRBJ1-2; 8 bases match TRBD1. CDR1 SGHTA and CDR2 FQGNSA come from the germline V gene. CDR3 length: 13 residues. Trimming cost V 0 bases and J 14 bases; bases outside gene matches: 8.

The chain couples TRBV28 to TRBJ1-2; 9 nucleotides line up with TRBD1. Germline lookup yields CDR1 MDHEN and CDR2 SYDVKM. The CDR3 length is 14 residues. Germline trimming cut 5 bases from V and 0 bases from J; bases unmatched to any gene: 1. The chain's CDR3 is CASSRTGANYGYTF. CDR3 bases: TGTGCCAGCAGTAGGACAGGGGCTAACTATGGCTACACCTTC.

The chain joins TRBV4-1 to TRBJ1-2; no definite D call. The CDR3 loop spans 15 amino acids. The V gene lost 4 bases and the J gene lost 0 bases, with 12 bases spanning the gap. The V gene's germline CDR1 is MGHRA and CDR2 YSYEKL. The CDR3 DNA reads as TGCGCCAGCAGCCCCCGCGGCAGAGCTAACTATGGCTACACCTTC. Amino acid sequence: CASSPRGRANYGYTF.

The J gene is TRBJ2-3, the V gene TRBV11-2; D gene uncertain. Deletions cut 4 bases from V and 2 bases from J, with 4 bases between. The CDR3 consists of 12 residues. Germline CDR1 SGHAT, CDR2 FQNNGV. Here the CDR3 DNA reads TGTGCCAGCAGCTCGTACACAGATACGCAGTATTTT. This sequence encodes CASSSYTDTQYF.

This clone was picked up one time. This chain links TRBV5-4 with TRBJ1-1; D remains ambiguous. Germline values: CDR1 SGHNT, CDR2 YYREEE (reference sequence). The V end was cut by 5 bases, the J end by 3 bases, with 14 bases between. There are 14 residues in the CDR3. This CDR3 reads CASRPLGRDTEAFF. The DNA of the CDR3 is TGTGCCAGCAGGCCCTTAGGCCGGGACACTGAAGCTTTCTTT.

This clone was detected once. The CDR3: CASTRGVSSYEQYF. Here the CDR3 DNA reads TGTGCCAGCACACGCGGGGTGAGCTCCTACGAGCAGTACTTC. This chain connects TRBV6-5 to TRBJ2-7; tentatively, D is TRBD2 (6 bases). The length of the CDR3 is 14 residues. Trimming shortened V by 7 bases and J by 0 bases, and 13 bases separated the two germline ends. Germline values: CDR1 MNHEY, CDR2 SVGAGI.

The CDR3 DNA follows: TGCAGCGTAAACAGGGGCTATGGCTACACCTTC. Protein sequence: CSVNRGYGYTF. The J gene is TRBJ1-2, the V gene TRBV29-1; TRBD1 agrees at 7 bases. The CDR3 is made up of 11 amino acids. Trimming removed 6 bases from V and 4 bases from J; junction bases left unmatched: 2. Per germline, CDR1 SQVTM and CDR2 ANQGSEA.

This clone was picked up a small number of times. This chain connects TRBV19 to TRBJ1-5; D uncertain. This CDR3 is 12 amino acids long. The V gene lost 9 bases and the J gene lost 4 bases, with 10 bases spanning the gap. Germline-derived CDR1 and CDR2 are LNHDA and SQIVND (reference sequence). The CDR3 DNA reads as TGTGCCAGCTCTAGCGGAAATCAGCCCCAGCATTTT. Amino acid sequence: CASSSGNQPQHF.

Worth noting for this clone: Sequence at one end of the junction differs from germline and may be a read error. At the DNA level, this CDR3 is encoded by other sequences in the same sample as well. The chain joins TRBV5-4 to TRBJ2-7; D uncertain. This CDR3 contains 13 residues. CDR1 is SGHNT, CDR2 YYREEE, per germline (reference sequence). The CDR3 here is CASSLGSGYEQYF. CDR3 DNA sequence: TGTGCCAGCAGTTTGGGGTCGGGCTACGAGCAGTACTTC.

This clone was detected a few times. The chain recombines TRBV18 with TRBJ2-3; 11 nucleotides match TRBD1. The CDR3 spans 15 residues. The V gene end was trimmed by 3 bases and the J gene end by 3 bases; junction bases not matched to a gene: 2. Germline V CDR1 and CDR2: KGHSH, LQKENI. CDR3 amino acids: CASSPDRGPTDTQYF. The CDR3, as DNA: TGTGCCAGCTCACCGGACAGGGGGCCGACAGATACGCAGTATTTT. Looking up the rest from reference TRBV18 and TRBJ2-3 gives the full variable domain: NAGVMQNPRHLVRRRGQEARLRCSPMKGHSHVYWYRQLPEEGLKFMVYLQKENIIDESGMPKERFSAEFPKEGPSILRIQQVVRGDSAAYFCASSPDRGPTDTQYFGPGTRLTVL.

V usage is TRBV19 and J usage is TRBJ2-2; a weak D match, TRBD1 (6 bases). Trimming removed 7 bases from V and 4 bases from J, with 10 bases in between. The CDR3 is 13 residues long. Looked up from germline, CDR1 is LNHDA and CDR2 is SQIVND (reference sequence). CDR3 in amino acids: CASIPRGTGELFF. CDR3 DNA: TGTGCCAGTATCCCCAGGGGCACCGGGGAGCTGTTTTTT.

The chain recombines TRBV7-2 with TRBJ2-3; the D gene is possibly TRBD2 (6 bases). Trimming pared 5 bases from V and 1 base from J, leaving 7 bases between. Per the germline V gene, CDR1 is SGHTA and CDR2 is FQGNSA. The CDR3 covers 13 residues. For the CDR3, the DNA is TGTGCCAGCAGCCCGGGGGGCACAGATACGCAGTATTTT. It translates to CASSPGGTDTQYF.

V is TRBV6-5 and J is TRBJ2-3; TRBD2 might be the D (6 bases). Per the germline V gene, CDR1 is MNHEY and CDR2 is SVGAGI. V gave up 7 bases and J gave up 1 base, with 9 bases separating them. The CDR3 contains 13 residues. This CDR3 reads CASTRGRTDTQYF. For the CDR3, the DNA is TGTGCCAGCACGCGGGGTCGCACAGATACGCAGTATTTT.

CDR3: CASSSDRVVGQYF. The DNA of the CDR3 is TGTGCCAGCAGCTCGGACAGGGTTGTTGGGCAGTACTTC. The genes are TRBV7-6 and TRBJ2-7; TRBD1 aligns across 8 bases. Trimming cost V 4 bases and J 9 bases; bases outside gene matches: 8. This CDR3 region has 13 residues. Per germline, CDR1 SGHVS and CDR2 FNYEAQ.

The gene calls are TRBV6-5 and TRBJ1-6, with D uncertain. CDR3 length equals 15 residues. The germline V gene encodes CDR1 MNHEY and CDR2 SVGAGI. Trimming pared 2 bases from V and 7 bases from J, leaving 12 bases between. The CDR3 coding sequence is TGTGCCAGCAGTTACATCTCCGGGAGGAATTCACCCCTCCACTTT. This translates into CASSYISGRNSPLHF.

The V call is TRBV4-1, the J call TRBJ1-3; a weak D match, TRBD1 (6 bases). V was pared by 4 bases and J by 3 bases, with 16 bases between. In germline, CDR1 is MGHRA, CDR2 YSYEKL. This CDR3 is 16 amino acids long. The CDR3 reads CASSPEGGGNGNTIYF. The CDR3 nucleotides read TGCGCCAGCAGCCCCGAGGGGGGGGGCAATGGAAACACCATATATTTT.

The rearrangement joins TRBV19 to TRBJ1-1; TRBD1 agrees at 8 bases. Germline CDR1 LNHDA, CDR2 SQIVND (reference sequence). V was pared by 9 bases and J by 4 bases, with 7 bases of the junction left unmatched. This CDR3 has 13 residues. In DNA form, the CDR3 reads TGTGCCAGCGCGTCCACAGGGGGCACTGAAGCTTTCTTT. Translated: CASASTGGTEAFF.

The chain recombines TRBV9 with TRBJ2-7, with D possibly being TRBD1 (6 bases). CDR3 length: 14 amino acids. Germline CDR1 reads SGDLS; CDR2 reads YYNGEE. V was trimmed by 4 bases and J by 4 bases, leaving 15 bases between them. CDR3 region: CASSPKDRLYEQYF. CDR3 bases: TGTGCCAGCAGCCCTAAGGACAGACTGTACGAGCAGTACTTC.

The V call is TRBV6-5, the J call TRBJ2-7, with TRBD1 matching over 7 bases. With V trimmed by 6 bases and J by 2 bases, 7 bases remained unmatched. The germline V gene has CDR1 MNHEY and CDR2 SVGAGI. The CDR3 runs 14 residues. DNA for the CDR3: TGTGCCAGCAGGGGATCGGGACAGACCTACGAGCAGTACTTC. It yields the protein CASRGSGQTYEQYF.

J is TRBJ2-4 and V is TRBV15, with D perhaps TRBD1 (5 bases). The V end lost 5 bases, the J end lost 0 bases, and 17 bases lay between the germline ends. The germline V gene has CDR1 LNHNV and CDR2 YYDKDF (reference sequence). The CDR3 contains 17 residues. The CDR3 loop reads CATSGFNRLLAKNIQYF. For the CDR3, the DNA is TGTGCCACCAGCGGGTTTAACAGGCTTTTAGCCAAAAACATTCAGTACTTC.

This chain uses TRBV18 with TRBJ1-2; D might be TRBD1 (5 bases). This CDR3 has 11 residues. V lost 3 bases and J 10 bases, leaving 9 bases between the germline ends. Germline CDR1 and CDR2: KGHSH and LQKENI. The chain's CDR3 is CASSPQGVYTF. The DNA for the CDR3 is TGTGCCAGCTCACCGCAAGGGGTCTACACCTTC.

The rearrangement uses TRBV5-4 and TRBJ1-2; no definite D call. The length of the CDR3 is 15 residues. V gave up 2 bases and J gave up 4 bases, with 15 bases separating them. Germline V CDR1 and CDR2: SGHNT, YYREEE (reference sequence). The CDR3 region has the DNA TGTGCCAGCAGCTTCGGCAGGCGATCAATCTATGGCTACACCTTC. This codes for CASSFGRRSIYGYTF.

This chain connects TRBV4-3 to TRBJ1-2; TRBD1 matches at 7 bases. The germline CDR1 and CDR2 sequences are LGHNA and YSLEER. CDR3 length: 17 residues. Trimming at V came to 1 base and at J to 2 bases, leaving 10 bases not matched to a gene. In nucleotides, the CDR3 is TGCGCCAGCAGCCAAGGCGTGCACGGACAGGCAAACTATGGCTACACCTTC. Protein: CASSQGVHGQANYGYTF.